Each of the 32 T cell receptor beta chains below was sequenced from the same sample in a study of CD8 T cells in Susac syndrome. It was with random hexamers that roughly 0.5 to 1 ug RNA was reverse transcribed. TCRdb fed the immunoSEQ multiplex PCR reads into MiXCR, producing one record per CDR3 protein. Of 150,000 or so distinct CDR3 sequences listed, approximately 94% are singletons. What was sequenced was CD4+ T cells from PBMCs. Receptor source: a human donor with multiple sclerosis.

The V gene is TRBV23-1, the J gene TRBJ2-7; tentatively, D is TRBD1 or TRBD2 (5 bases each). TRBV23-1 is noted as an ORF with a role that remains uncertain. The CDR3 runs 15 residues. V was clipped by 7 bases and J by 0 bases, with 16 bases between them. This chain's CDR3 is CASTTWRTYSYEQYF. The CDR3 region has the DNA TGCGCCAGCACGACCTGGAGGACATACTCCTACGAGCAGTACTTC.

This clonotype was seen a single time. V usage is TRBV11-2 and J usage is TRBJ2-7; 14 positions match TRBD2. Germline lookup yields CDR1 SGHAT and CDR2 FQNNGV. V was pared by 6 bases and J by 0 bases, with 10 bases of the junction left unmatched. The CDR3 sequence is 18 residues long. CDR3 DNA sequence: TGTGCCAGCAGAACCGGGACTAGCGGGAGTCATATCTCCTACGAGCAGTACTTC. It yields the protein CASRTGTSGSHISYEQYF.

The chain employs TRBV20-1 and TRBJ1-1; weak D call: TRBD1 (6 bases). Between the trimmed V and J ends, which lost 6 bases and 0 bases, there was a span of 14 bases. Germline CDR1 is DFQATT and CDR2 is SNEGSKA (reference sequence). The CDR3 runs to 14 residues. The DNA for the CDR3 is TGCAGTGCAGAGAGACAGGTATTGAACACTGAAGCTTTCTTT. This codes for CSAERQVLNTEAFF.

The chain combines TRBV18 with TRBJ1-1, with TRBD1 as a possible D gene (6 bases). The germline CDR1 and CDR2 sequences are KGHSH and LQKENI. Trimming cost V 5 bases and J 9 bases, with 16 bases left between them. CDR3 length: 13 amino acids. DNA for the CDR3: TGTGCCAGCTCATACGACAGGTTCAACCAAGCTTTCTTT. Translation gives CASSYDRFNQAFF.

The V and J genes are TRBV5-1 and TRBJ2-1, with TRBD2 identical over 7 bases. The CDR3 runs 14 residues. Germline-derived CDR1 and CDR2 are SGHRS and YFSETQ. J lost 6 bases, V lost 5 bases, and 8 bases had no gene match. This CDR3 reads CASRSSSGGNEQFF. For the CDR3, the DNA is TGCGCCAGCAGAAGCTCATCGGGGGGCAATGAGCAGTTCTTC.

The V call is TRBV4-2, the J call TRBJ2-2; 7 bases are a match to TRBD2. The V segment lost 3 bases and the J segment 0 bases; nucleotides outside the gene matches: 4. The germline V gene encodes CDR1 LGHNA and CDR2 YNFKEQ. This CDR3 has 16 residues. CDR3 bases: TGTGCCAGCAGCCACCGGGACTACTCGAACACCGGGGAGCTGTTTTTT. Translated: CASSHRDYSNTGELFF.

This clonotype was seen only once. The chain recombines TRBV3-1 with TRBJ1-2; D ambiguous. Trimming took off 4 bases at V and 0 bases at J, with 9 bases between the two ends. Germline CDR1 is LGHDT and CDR2 is YNNKEL (reference sequence). This CDR3 has 14 residues. The chain's CDR3 is CASSRSESNYGYTF. CDR3 in DNA: TGTGCCAGCAGCCGTTCCGAATCTAACTATGGCTACACCTTC. Supplemented by reference TRBV3-1 and TRBJ1-2, the full variable domain reads DTAVSQTPKYLVTQMGNDKSIKCEQNLGHDTMYWYKQDSKKFLKIMFSYNNKELIINETVPNRFSPKSPDKAHLNLHINSLELGDSAVYFCASSRSESNYGYTFGSGTRLTVV.

This clonotype was seen a handful of times. The chain carries TRBV28 and TRBJ1-1; D not resolved. The germline CDR1 and CDR2 sequences are MDHEN and SYDVKM. The CDR3 has 14 residues. V lost 1 base to trimming and J lost 1 base, with 7 bases between them. As DNA, the CDR3 is TGTGCCAGCAGTTTATACGGCGGGAACACTGAAGCTTTCTTT. Translated: CASSLYGGNTEAFF.

J is TRBJ1-5 and V is TRBV19; tentative D call: TRBD1 (5 bases). Trimming removed 8 bases from V and 5 bases from J, with 10 bases in between. The length of the CDR3 is 12 residues. Germline-derived CDR1 and CDR2 are LNHDA and SQIVND (reference sequence). The CDR3 loop reads CASGQGYQPQHF. The CDR3 nucleotides are TGTGCCAGTGGGCAGGGATATCAGCCCCAGCATTTT.

This chain joins TRBV29-1 and TRBJ2-7; the D is unclear. Germline V lookup: CDR1 SQVTM, CDR2 ANQGSEA. This CDR3 region has 12 residues. Trimming took off 3 bases at V and 3 bases at J, with 9 bases between the two ends. The CDR3 DNA sequence: TGCAGCGTTGAGGACGGAAACTACGAGCAGTACTTC. Encoded protein: CSVEDGNYEQYF.

The gene calls are TRBV4-3 and TRBJ2-1; maybe TRBD1 (5 bases). CDR1 is LGHNA, CDR2 YSLEER, per germline. This CDR3 region has 13 residues. V dropped 4 bases and J dropped 10 bases, with 14 bases sitting between them. The CDR3 reads CASSPLFQGEQFF. The CDR3, as DNA: TGCGCCAGCAGCCCGCTCTTCCAGGGAGAGCAGTTCTTC.

The J gene is TRBJ2-7, the V gene TRBV29-1; no definite D call. The CDR3 loop spans 12 amino acids. V lost 4 bases and J 3 bases, leaving 10 bases between the germline ends. Germline CDR1 is SQVTM and CDR2 is ANQGSEA. The CDR3 nucleotides are TGCAGCGTTGGGGCCCGACACTACGAGCAGTACTTC. Its protein is CSVGARHYEQYF.

The chain employs TRBV28 and TRBJ2-4, with TRBD1 as a possible D gene (6 bases). Trimming pared 4 bases from V and 2 bases from J, leaving 15 bases between. The CDR3 is 16 residues long. Germline lookup yields CDR1 MDHEN and CDR2 SYDVKM. CDR3 residues: CASSSHSRGSKNIQYF. Here the CDR3 DNA reads TGTGCCAGCAGTTCCCATTCCAGGGGATCCAAAAACATTCAGTACTTC.

This chain connects TRBV29-1 to TRBJ2-2, with D possibly being TRBD1 (6 bases). There are 13 residues in the CDR3. CDR1 is SQVTM, CDR2 ANQGSEA, per germline. V gave up 2 bases and J gave up 7 bases, with 11 bases separating them. The DNA for the CDR3 is TGCAGCGTTGAACAGGGGCAGAACGGGGAGCTGTTTTTT. It encodes CSVEQGQNGELFF.

The gene calls are TRBV11-3 and TRBJ2-7; 7 nucleotides line up with TRBD2. V shed 8 bases and J 6 bases; nucleotides not matched to a gene: 7. The germline CDR1 and CDR2 sequences are SGHNT and YENEEA. There are 12 residues in the CDR3. CDR3 residues: CASGHPGGEQYF. CDR3 nucleotides: TGTGCCAGCGGACACCCGGGGGGCGAGCAGTACTTC.

The CDR3 coding sequence is TGTGCCAGCAGGAGCGGGAGCTCTGGGGCCAACGTCCTGACTTTC. Its protein is CASRSGSSGANVLTF. The chain links TRBV6-5 to TRBJ2-6; TRBD2 agrees at 8 bases. This CDR3 has 15 residues. Germline V gene data show CDR1 as MNHEY and CDR2 as SVGAGI. Trimming removed 6 bases from V and 0 bases from J; junction bases left unmatched: 1.

The chain combines TRBV20-1 with TRBJ1-2; maybe TRBD1 (6 bases). This CDR3 has 12 amino acids. The germline gives CDR1 DFQATT, CDR2 SNEGSKA (reference sequence). V lost 6 bases and J 4 bases, leaving 12 bases between the germline ends. Here the CDR3 DNA reads TGCAGTGCCGCAGGGGCCCTCTATGGCTACACCTTC. Its protein is CSAAGALYGYTF.

The J gene is TRBJ1-5, the V gene TRBV6-5, with 7 positions matching TRBD1. V was clipped by 4 bases and J by 3 bases; unmatched bases: 3. The CDR3 is 14 amino acids. The germline V gene encodes CDR1 MNHEY and CDR2 SVGAGI. CDR3 in amino acids: CASSLDRYNQPQHF. The DNA for the CDR3 is TGTGCCAGCAGTTTGGACAGGTACAATCAGCCCCAGCATTTT.

V gene TRBV18 combines with J gene TRBJ2-2; 9 nucleotides agree with TRBD2. V gave up 1 base and J gave up 6 bases; unmatched junction bases: 3. Per germline, CDR1 KGHSH and CDR2 LQKENI. The CDR3 is 15 residues long. This CDR3 is CASSPLAGVAGELFF. The CDR3 DNA reads as TGTGCCAGCTCACCACTAGCGGGAGTGGCCGGGGAGCTGTTTTTT.

The rearrangement uses TRBV14 and TRBJ1-2; 10 bases line up with TRBD1. Trimming cost V 0 bases and J 8 bases; bases outside gene matches: 9. The germline V gene encodes CDR1 SGHDN and CDR2 FVKESK. The CDR3 runs to 16 residues. The CDR3: CASSQEWATGGRGYTF. The CDR3, as DNA: TGTGCCAGCAGCCAAGAATGGGCGACAGGGGGCCGGGGCTACACCTTC.

The chain employs TRBV12-3 or TRBV12-4 and TRBJ2-4; a weak D match, TRBD2 (5 bases). V was cut by 7 bases and J by 8 bases, with 15 bases left in between. CDR3 length: 13 amino acids. This chain's CDR3 is CASNSGGSYIQYF. CDR3 bases: TGTGCCAGCAATTCGGGCGGGTCTTACATTCAGTACTTC.

This chain links TRBV12-3 or TRBV12-4 with TRBJ2-4; the match to TRBD1 covers 9 bases. The CDR3 loop spans 15 amino acids. Losses at the gene ends were 4 bases for V and 7 bases for J; bases not matched to a gene: 8. The CDR3 here is CASSSTRDRVNIQYF. DNA for the CDR3: TGTGCCAGCAGTTCAACCCGGGACAGGGTGAACATTCAGTACTTC.

The V and J genes are TRBV30 and TRBJ1-3; 9 nucleotides agree with TRBD1. CDR3 size: 14 residues. Germline V lookup: CDR1 GTSNPN, CDR2 SVGIG (reference sequence). The junction had 7 bases not matched to a gene; V was cut back by 4 bases and J by 6 bases. CDR3 bases: TGTGCCTGGAATCCACAGGGGGCTGAAAACACCATATATTTT. Amino acids: CAWNPQGAENTIYF.

This clonotype was seen a few times. This chain connects TRBV6-1 to TRBJ1-2, with no clear D. V gave up 5 bases and J gave up 8 bases, with 15 bases separating them. Germline values: CDR1 MNHNS, CDR2 SASEGT. This CDR3 spans 13 amino acids. The CDR3 coding sequence is TGTGCCAGCAGTCGGCCCTCTGATGACGGCTACACCTTC. Translation: CASSRPSDDGYTF.

The CDR3 DNA is TGTGCCAGCAGCCAAGATTTAGCGGGAGCTCTCAATGAGCAGTTCTTC. Translating it yields CASSQDLAGALNEQFF. The chain employs TRBV4-2 and TRBJ2-1, with 9 bases lining up with TRBD2. This CDR3 has 16 amino acids. V was clipped by 0 bases and J by 6 bases; unmatched bases: 6. Germline V gene sequence: CDR1 LGHNA, CDR2 YNFKEQ.

V gene TRBV27 combines with J gene TRBJ2-6; D unresolved. This CDR3 is built from 16 residues. The ends were cut back, 5 bases at V and 1 base at J, with 12 bases in the middle. Germline CDR1 reads MNHEY; CDR2 reads SMNVEV (reference sequence). The CDR3 spells CASSLRVPSGANVLTF. The CDR3 DNA follows: TGTGCCAGCAGTCTAAGAGTCCCATCTGGGGCCAACGTCCTGACTTTC.

This clonotype was found once. CDR3 coding DNA: TGTGCCAACCTCCGGGGGATCACAGATACGCAGTATTTT. Its translation is CANLRGITDTQYF. J is TRBJ2-3 and V is TRBV7-2; D perhaps matches TRBD2 (6 bases). Trimming took off 10 bases at V and 2 bases at J, with 13 bases between the two ends. CDR3 length equals 13 residues. Germline CDR1 and CDR2: SGHTA and FQGNSA.

The J gene is TRBJ2-3, the V gene TRBV6-1, with D possibly matching TRBD2 (5 bases). Germline V gives CDR1 MNHNS, CDR2 SASEGT. Trimming cost V 4 bases and J 2 bases, with 13 bases left between them. CDR3 length equals 15 residues. CDR3 DNA: TGTGCCAGCAGTGGGAAGCGGATCGCCACAGATACGCAGTATTTT. The encoded protein is CASSGKRIATDTQYF.

The genes are TRBV3-1 and TRBJ2-1; TRBD1 is a possible D gene (5 bases). CDR3 length: 15 amino acids. V gave up 4 bases and J gave up 8 bases, with 18 bases separating them. Germline loops: CDR1 LGHDT, CDR2 YNNKEL (reference sequence). DNA of the CDR3: TGTGCCAGCAGCCCACCAGGGATTAAGTGGGATGAGCAGTTCTTC. Protein sequence: CASSPPGIKWDEQFF.

The chain recombines TRBV12-3 or TRBV12-4 with TRBJ2-1; D remains ambiguous. This CDR3 contains 13 residues. Trimming shortened V by 2 bases and J by 6 bases, and 8 bases separated the two germline ends. The CDR3 sequence is CASSLSAANEQFF. In DNA form, the CDR3 reads TGTGCCAGCAGTTTATCGGCAGCCAATGAGCAGTTCTTC.

The chain links TRBV29-1 to TRBJ2-7; 7 bases align to TRBD2. CDR3 size: 13 residues. V shed 6 bases, J shed 5 bases, and the junction held 10 bases outside the gene matches. Germline-derived CDR1 and CDR2 are SQVTM and ANQGSEA. The CDR3, as DNA: TGCAGCGTCACAGGACTAGGGAGTAACGAGCAGTACTTC. It encodes CSVTGLGSNEQYF.

This clonotype was counted a single time. The chain recombines TRBV5-1 with TRBJ2-4, with 7 bases fitting TRBD1. In germline, CDR1 is SGHRS, CDR2 YFSETQ. The CDR3 consists of 15 residues. V was pared by 0 bases and J by 8 bases, with 8 bases of the junction left unmatched. The CDR3 region has the DNA TGCGCCAGCAGCTTGGCCGGAGGACAGGAGCACATTCAGTACTTC. As protein: CASSLAGGQEHIQYF. Complete variable domain (other parts from reference TRBV5-1 and TRBJ2-4): KAGVTQTPRYLIKTRGQQVTLSCSPISGHRSVSWYQQTPGQGLQFLFEYFSETQRNKGNFPGRFSGRQFSNSRSEMNVSTLELGDSALYLCASSLAGGQEHIQYFGAGTRLSVL.